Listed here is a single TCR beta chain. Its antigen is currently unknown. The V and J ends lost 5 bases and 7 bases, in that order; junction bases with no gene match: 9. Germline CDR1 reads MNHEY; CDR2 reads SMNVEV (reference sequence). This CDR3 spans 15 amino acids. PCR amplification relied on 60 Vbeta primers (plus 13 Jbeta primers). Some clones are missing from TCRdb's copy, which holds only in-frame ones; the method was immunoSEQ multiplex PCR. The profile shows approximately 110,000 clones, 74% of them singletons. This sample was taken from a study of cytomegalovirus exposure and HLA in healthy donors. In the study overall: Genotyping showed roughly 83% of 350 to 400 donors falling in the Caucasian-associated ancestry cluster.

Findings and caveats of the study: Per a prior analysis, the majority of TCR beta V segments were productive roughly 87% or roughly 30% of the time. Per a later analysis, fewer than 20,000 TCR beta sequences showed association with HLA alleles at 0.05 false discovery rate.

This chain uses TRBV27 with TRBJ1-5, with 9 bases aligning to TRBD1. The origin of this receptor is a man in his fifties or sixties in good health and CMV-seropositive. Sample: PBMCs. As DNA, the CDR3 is TGTGCCAGCAGTCCGGACAGGGGAATAGGACAGCCCCAGCATTTT. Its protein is CASSPDRGIGQPQHF.